Included here is one T cell receptor beta chain sequence, with context. The source of the sample is a study of control samples from healthy donors and cancer patients. The V segment lost 6 bases and the J segment 3 bases; nucleotides outside the gene matches: 11. Germline loops: CDR1 MNHEY, CDR2 SMNVEV (reference sequence). This CDR3 region has 17 residues. The protocol was immunoSEQ multiplex PCR, while the TCRdb copy is restricted to in-frame clones and leaves out a portion. The sample lists about 94,000 clones; 90% were seen once. The source material was blood. The source of this sequence is a woman aged 18-29 years in good health. The V call is TRBV27, the J call TRBJ2-7, with 13 bases fitting TRBD2. The CDR3 loop is CASRTTSGGALSYEQYF. The CDR3, as DNA: TGTGCCAGCAGGACAACTAGCGGGGGGGCCCTCAGCTACGAGCAGTACTTC.